The T cell receptor (beta chain) described here comes from a study of shared clonotypes between healthy human individuals. Details on this clone: Antigen: not known.

Sorted-subset replicate PCRs used 150 to 200 ng DNA, approximately 27,000 T cell genomes. Sequencing used immunoSEQ multiplex PCR; TCRdb keeps in-frame clones, though not all of them. The sample records 2 million to 2.5 million clones, roughly 93% being singletons. Adults of Caucasian background living in Nashville, Tennessee made up all donors. Study-level findings and limits: Shared clonotypes across all four donors exceeded non-shared ones in generation probability. The sharing of 5% to 6.5% of naive CD4 clonotypes was seen across a handful of donors.

The TCR sequence derives from a man between 18 and 35 years old in good health. Some clones in this sample may be carry-over from other donors' samples. Sequenced: naive CD4+ T cells from PBMCs. Indicated subset: CD45RA+ positively selected.

CDR3 amino acids: CASSQDRTSGVGVDTQYF. CDR3 nucleotides: TGTGCCAGCAGTCAAGACCGAACTAGCGGGGTGGGGGTGGATACGCAGTATTTT. This chain connects TRBV27 to TRBJ2-3; the match to TRBD2 covers 10 bases. The CDR3 sequence is 18 residues long. Trimming took 5 bases from V and 6 from J; bases not matched to a gene: 17. Germline loops: CDR1 MNHEY, CDR2 SMNVEV (reference sequence).